This T cell receptor (beta chain) appears in the sequencing data of a study of tumor-infiltrating lymphocytes in primary liver carcinoma. The approximately 17-32 mg bulk tissue piece was not sorted before simultaneous RNA and DNA extraction. Those patients suffered from chronic HBV infection and were treatment-naive. Overall study findings and caveats: Only about 8-25% of top clones were detected in each of the five tumor regions.

Turning to this clonotype: As yet, its antigen is unknown. One end of the junction fails to match germline, which may point to a read error.

Looked up from germline, CDR1 is SQVTM and CDR2 is ANQGSEA. The CDR3 has 14 amino acids. Starting material of around 490 ng total RNA yielded TCR beta cDNA via a constant-region primer. TCR beta libraries came from three nested multiplex PCR rounds using slightly modified ARM-PCR. Rounds one and two of PCR, each of around 11 cycles, were primed with TRBV1-TRBV30 forward primers and a C-beta reverse primer. In TCRdb, the multiplex PCR reads were re-called with MiXCR into one record per CDR3 protein. The sample contains more than 60,000 distinct CDR3 sequences, 60% to 80% of which appear only once. The gene calls are TRBV29-1 and TRBJ2-6, with D perhaps matching TRBD1 (5 bases). The receptor's source is a man in his forties with primary liver carcinoma and hepatitis B virus infection. The sample taken for sequencing was liver tumor tissue from sampling region 4. Stated subset: tumor region T4, right-lateral pole. The CDR3 DNA is TGCAGGGTTGAAGGTGGGCCTGGGGCCAATGTCCTGACCTTC. Translated, it gives CRVEGGPGANVLTF.